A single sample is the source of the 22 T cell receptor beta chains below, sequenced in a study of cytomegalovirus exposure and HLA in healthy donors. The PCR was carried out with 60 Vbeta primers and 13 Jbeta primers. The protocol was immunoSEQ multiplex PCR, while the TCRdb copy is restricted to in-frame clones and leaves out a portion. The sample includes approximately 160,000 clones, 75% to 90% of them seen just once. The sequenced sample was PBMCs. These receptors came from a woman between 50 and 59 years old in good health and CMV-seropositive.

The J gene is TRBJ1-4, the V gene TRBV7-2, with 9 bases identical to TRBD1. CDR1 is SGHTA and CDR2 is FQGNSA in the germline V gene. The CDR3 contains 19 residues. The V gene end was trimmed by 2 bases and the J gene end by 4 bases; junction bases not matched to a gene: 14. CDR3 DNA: TGTGCCAGCAGCTTATCGGGCACAGGGGGCTACTATCGTAATGAAAAACTGTTTTTT. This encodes CASSLSGTGGYYRNEKLFF. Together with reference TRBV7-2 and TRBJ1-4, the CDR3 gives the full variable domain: GAGVSQSPSNKVTEKGKDVELRCDPISGHTALYWYRQSLGQGLEFLIYFQGNSAPDKSGLPSDRFSAERTGGSVSTLTIQRTQQEDSAVYLCASSLSGTGGYYRNEKLFFGSGTQLSVL.

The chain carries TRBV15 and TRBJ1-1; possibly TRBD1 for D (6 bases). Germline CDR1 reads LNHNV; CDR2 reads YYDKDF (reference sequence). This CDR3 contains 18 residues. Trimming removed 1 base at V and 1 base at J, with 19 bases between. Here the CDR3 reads CATSRVAVRTAANTEAFF. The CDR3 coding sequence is TGTGCCACCAGCAGAGTTGCGGTAAGGACAGCTGCGAACACTGAAGCTTTCTTT.

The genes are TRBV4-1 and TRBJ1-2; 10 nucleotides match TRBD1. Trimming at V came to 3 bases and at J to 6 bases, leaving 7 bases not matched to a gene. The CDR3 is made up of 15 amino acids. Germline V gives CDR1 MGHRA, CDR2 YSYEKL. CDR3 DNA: TGCGCCAGCAGCCAGCCGGGACAGGGGAACAATGGCTACACCTTC. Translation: CASSQPGQGNNGYTF.

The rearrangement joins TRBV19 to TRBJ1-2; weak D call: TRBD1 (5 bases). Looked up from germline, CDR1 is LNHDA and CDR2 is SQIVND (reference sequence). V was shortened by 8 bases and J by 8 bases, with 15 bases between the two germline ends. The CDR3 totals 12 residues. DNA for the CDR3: TGTGCCAGTCAGACAGCTATCGGGGGCTACACCTTC. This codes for CASQTAIGGYTF.

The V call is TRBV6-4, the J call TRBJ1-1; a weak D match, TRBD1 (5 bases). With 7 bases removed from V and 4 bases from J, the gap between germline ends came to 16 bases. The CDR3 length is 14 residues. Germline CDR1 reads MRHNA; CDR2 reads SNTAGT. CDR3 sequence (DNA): TGTGCCAGCACCTCACAGGAATTCAGCACTGAAGCTTTCTTT. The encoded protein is CASTSQEFSTEAFF.

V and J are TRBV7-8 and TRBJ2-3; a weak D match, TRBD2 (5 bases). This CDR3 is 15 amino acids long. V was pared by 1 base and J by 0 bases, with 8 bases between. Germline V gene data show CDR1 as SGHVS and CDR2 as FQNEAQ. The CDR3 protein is CASSLGGLSTDTQYF. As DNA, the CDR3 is TGTGCCAGCAGCTTAGGAGGGTTAAGCACAGATACGCAGTATTTT.

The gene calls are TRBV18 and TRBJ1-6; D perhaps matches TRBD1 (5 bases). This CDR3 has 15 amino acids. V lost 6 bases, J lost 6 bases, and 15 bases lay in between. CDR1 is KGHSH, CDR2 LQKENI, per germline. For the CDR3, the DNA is TGTGCCAGCTCCCCCGGGGGAGGGGCTAATTCACCCCTCCACTTT. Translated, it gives CASSPGGGANSPLHF. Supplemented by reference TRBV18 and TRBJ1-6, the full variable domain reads NAGVMQNPRHLVRRRGQEARLRCSPMKGHSHVYWYRQLPEEGLKFMVYLQKENIIDESGMPKERFSAEFPKEGPSILRIQQVVRGDSAAYFCASSPGGGANSPLHFGNGTRLTVT.

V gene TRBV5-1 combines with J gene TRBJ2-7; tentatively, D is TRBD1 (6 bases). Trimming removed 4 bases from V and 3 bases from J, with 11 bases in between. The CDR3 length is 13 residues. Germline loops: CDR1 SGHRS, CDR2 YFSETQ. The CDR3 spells CASSLDRDYEQYF. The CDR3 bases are TGCGCCAGCAGCCTGGACAGAGACTACGAGCAGTACTTC.

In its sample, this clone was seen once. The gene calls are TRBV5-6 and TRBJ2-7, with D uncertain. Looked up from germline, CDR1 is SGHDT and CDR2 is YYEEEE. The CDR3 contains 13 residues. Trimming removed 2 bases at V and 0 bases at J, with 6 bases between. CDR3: CASSFWSSYEQYF. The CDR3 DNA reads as TGTGCCAGCAGCTTCTGGAGCTCCTACGAGCAGTACTTC. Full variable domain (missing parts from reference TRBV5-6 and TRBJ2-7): DAGVTQSPTHLIKTRGQQVTLRCSPKSGHDTVSWYQQALGQGPQFIFQYYEEEERQRGNFPDRFSGHQFPNYSSELNVNALLLGDSALYLCASSFWSSYEQYFGPGTRLTVT.

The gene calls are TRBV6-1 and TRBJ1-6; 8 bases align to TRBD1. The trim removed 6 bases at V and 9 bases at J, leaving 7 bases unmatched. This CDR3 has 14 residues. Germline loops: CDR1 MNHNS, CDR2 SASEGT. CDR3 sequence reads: CASRVGQGSSPLHF. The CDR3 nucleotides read TGTGCCAGCAGGGTAGGACAGGGCAGTTCACCCCTCCACTTT.

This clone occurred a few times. The CDR3 bases are TGTGCCATCAGTGCCTGGTCGACTGGGTTGAGCTCTGGAAACACCATATATTTT. Protein product: CAISAWSTGLSSGNTIYF. V is TRBV10-3 and J is TRBJ1-3; D not resolved. The CDR3 is made up of 18 amino acids. In germline, CDR1 is ENHRY, CDR2 SYGVKD. V lost 4 bases and J 0 bases, leaving 19 bases between the germline ends.

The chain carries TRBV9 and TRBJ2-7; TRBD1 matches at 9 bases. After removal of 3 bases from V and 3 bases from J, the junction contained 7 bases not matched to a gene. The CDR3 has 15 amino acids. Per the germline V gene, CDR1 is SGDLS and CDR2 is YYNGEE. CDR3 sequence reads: CASSAAGDRDYEQYF. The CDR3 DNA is TGTGCCAGCAGCGCCGCCGGGGACAGGGACTACGAGCAGTACTTC.

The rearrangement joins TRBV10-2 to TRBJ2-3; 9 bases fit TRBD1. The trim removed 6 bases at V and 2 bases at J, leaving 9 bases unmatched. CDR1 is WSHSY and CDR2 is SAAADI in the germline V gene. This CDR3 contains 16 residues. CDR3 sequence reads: CASRAIDRGATDTQYF. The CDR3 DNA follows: TGCGCCAGCAGAGCGATTGACAGGGGGGCCACAGATACGCAGTATTTT.

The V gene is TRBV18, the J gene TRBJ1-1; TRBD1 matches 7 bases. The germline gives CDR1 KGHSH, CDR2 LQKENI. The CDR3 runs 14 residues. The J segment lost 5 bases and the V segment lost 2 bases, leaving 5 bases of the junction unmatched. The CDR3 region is CASSPGEQGTEAFF. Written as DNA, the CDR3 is TGTGCCAGCTCACCAGGGGAACAGGGGACTGAAGCTTTCTTT.

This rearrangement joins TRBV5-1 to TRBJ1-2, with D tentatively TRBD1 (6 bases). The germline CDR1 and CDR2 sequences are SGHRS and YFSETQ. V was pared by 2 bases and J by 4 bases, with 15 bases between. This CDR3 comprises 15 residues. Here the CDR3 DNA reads TGCGCCAGCAGCTTAGGACAGCTCCAACGCTATGGCTACACCTTC. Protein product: CASSLGQLQRYGYTF.

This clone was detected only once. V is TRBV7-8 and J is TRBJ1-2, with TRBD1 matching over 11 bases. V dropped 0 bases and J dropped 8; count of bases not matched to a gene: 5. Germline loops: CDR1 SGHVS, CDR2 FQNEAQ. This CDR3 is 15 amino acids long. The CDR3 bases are TGTGCCAGCAGCTTAGCTAGGACAGGGGGCGGGGGCTACACCTTC. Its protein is CASSLARTGGGGYTF.

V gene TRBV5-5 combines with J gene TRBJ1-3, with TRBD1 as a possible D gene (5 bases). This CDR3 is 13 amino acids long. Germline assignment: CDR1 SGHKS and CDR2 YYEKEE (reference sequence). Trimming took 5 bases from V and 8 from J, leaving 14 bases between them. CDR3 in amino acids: CASSFSREDTIYF. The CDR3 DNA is TGTGCCAGCAGTTTTAGCAGGGAGGACACCATATATTTT.

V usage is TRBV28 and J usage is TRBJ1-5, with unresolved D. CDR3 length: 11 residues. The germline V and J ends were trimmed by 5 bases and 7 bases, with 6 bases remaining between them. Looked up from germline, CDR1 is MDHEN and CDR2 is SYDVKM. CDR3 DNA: TGTGCCAGCAGTGCGGGACAGCCCCAGCATTTT. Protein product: CASSAGQPQHF.

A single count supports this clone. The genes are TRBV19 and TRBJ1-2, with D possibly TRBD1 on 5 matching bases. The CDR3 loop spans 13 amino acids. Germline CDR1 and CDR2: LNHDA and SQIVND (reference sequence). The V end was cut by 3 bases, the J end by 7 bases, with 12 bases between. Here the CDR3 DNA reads TGTGCCAGTAGTATCCCAGGGTCCGGTGGCTACACCTTC. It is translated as CASSIPGSGGYTF. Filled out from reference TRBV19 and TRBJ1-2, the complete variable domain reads DGGITQSPKYLFRKEGQNVTLSCEQNLNHDAMYWYRQDPGQGLRLIYYSQIVNDFQKGDIAEGYSVSREKKESFPLTVTSAQKNPTAFYLCASSIPGSGGYTFGSGTRLTVV.

The CDR3 spells CASSLGDISYNEQFF. The CDR3 DNA sequence: TGCGCCAGCAGCCTGGGGGACATCTCCTACAATGAGCAGTTCTTC. The chain uses TRBV5-1 and TRBJ2-1, with D tentatively TRBD1 (6 bases). Trimming took off 4 bases at V and 0 bases at J, with 11 bases between the two ends. The CDR3 is 15 amino acids. Germline assignment: CDR1 SGHRS and CDR2 YFSETQ.

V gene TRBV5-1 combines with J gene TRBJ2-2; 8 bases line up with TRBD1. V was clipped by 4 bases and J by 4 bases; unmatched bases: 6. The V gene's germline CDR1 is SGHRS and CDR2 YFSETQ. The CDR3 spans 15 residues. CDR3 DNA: TGCGCCAGCAGCCAAGGGACAGGCGTCACCGGGGAGCTGTTTTTT. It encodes CASSQGTGVTGELFF.

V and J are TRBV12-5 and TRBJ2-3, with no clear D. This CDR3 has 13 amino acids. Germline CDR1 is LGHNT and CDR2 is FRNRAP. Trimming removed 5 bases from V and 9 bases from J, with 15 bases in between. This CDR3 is CASGLRSGWTQYF. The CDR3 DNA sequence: TGTGCTAGTGGTCTCCGATCAGGTTGGACGCAGTATTTT. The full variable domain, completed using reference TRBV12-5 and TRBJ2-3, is DARVTQTPRHKVTEMGQEVTMRCQPILGHNTVFWYRQTMMQGLELLAYFRNRAPLDDSGMPKDRFSAEMPDATLATLKIQPSEPRDSAVYFCASGLRSGWTQYFGPGTRLTVL.